Presented here are 25 T cell receptor beta chains from one specimen sequenced in a study of T cell responses to AZD1222 COVID-19 vaccine. Sequencing was performed with immunoSEQ multiplex PCR; in TCRdb, only in-frame clones are kept and a portion is missing. In the table there are over 150,000 clones, approximately 92% of which are singletons. Here the sequenced sample was peripheral blood, taken on day 0 of AZD1222 vaccination. These receptor sequences come from an adult in good health.

The chain is built from TRBV18 and TRBJ1-1, with a weak D call TRBD1 (5 bases). This CDR3 is 17 amino acids long. The germline V gene encodes CDR1 KGHSH and CDR2 LQKENI. Deletions cut 0 bases from V and 1 base from J, with 15 bases between. The CDR3 reads CASSPPTVANANTEAFF. In nucleotides, the CDR3 is TGTGCCAGCTCACCACCGACAGTCGCCAACGCGAACACTGAAGCTTTCTTT.

This rearrangement joins TRBV19 to TRBJ2-2; perhaps D is TRBD1 or TRBD2 (5 bases each). V dropped 7 bases and J dropped 5 bases, with 14 bases sitting between them. CDR1 is LNHDA and CDR2 is SQIVND in the germline V gene (reference sequence). The CDR3 covers 14 residues. In DNA form, the CDR3 reads TGTGCCAGTATGAGTTGGGGGAAGACCGGGGAGCTGTTTTTT. Translation gives CASMSWGKTGELFF.

This clone was seen a handful of times. The chain joins TRBV19 to TRBJ2-3; D uncertain. V dropped 6 bases and J dropped 5 bases, with 12 bases sitting between them. CDR3 length equals 13 residues. CDR1 and CDR2 (germline): LNHDA, SQIVND (reference sequence). In DNA, the CDR3 is TGTGCCAGTAGATCAGTCGAAAGAGATACGCAGTATTTT. Amino acids: CASRSVERDTQYF.

V usage is TRBV6-5 and J usage is TRBJ1-1; a weak D match, TRBD1 (5 bases). The CDR3 has 14 residues. V was trimmed by 5 bases and J by 0 bases, leaving 10 bases between them. The germline CDR1 and CDR2 sequences are MNHEY and SVGAGI. CDR3 loop: CASSPQVVNTEAFF. DNA for the CDR3: TGTGCCAGCAGTCCACAGGTGGTGAACACTGAAGCTTTCTTT.

The table lists this clone with a count of one. This chain links TRBV5-6 with TRBJ1-1; D unclear. The germline CDR1 and CDR2 sequences are SGHDT and YYEEEE. Trimming took 1 base from V and 5 from J, leaving 12 bases between them. CDR3 size: 14 residues. CDR3 bases: TGTGCCAGCAGCTTGATACGGGTTTCGACTGAAGCTTTCTTT. It encodes CASSLIRVSTEAFF.

The rearrangement joins TRBV4-2 to TRBJ2-5; no clear D. CDR1 and CDR2 (germline): LGHNA, YNFKEQ. The V and J ends lost 2 bases and 5 bases respectively, with 12 bases between them. The CDR3 contains 14 residues. Here the CDR3 reads CASSQNYRAETQYF. The CDR3 DNA follows: TGTGCCAGCAGCCAAAACTACCGGGCCGAGACCCAGTACTTC.

The J gene is TRBJ1-4, the V gene TRBV11-1, with TRBD1 matching over 7 bases. V lost 2 bases and J lost 10; bases outside the gene matches: 10. CDR1 SGHAT and CDR2 FQDESV come from the germline V gene (reference sequence). This CDR3 comprises 15 residues. The CDR3, as DNA: TGTGCCAGCAGCTTATCTAACAGGGGATTCGGAAAACTGTTTTTT. Its protein is CASSLSNRGFGKLFF.

V usage is TRBV19 and J usage is TRBJ2-2; D call uncertain. There are 11 residues in the CDR3. V was shortened by 8 bases and J by 4 bases, with 5 bases between the two germline ends. Germline CDR1 and CDR2: LNHDA and SQIVND (reference sequence). In DNA, the CDR3 is TGTGCCAGTGGTAGCACCGGGGAGCTGTTTTTT. It yields the protein CASGSTGELFF.

The V gene is TRBV18, the J gene TRBJ2-1, with D perhaps TRBD2 (5 bases). V was trimmed by 2 bases and J by 6 bases, leaving 11 bases between them. CDR3 length equals 14 residues. Looked up from germline, CDR1 is KGHSH and CDR2 is LQKENI. The CDR3 region has the DNA TGTGCCAGCTCACCAAGCGGAAGTCCCAATGAGCAGTTCTTC. The encoded protein is CASSPSGSPNEQFF.

The J gene is TRBJ1-2, the V gene TRBV6-5; possibly TRBD1 for D (6 bases). V gave up 5 bases and J gave up 5 bases, with 12 bases separating them. The CDR3 covers 13 residues. Germline values: CDR1 MNHEY, CDR2 SVGAGI. The CDR3, as DNA: TGTGCCAGCAGTCTGACAGGTAGATATGGCTACACCTTC. Translated, it gives CASSLTGRYGYTF.

The chain is built from TRBV2 and TRBJ2-2; TRBD2 matches 8 bases. CDR3 size: 14 residues. The germline V gene has CDR1 SNHLY and CDR2 FYNNEI. The J segment lost 7 bases and the V segment lost 5 bases, leaving 6 bases of the junction unmatched. The CDR3, as DNA: TGTGCCAGCAGTAGACTAGCGAAGGACGGGGAGCTGTTTTTT. This gives the protein CASSRLAKDGELFF.

The chain uses TRBV6-5 and TRBJ1-1, with no clear D. Trimming took 8 bases from V and 1 from J, leaving 14 bases between them. Germline V gives CDR1 MNHEY, CDR2 SVGAGI. CDR3 length: 14 residues. The CDR3 DNA is TGTGCCAGCCTACTATTGGGGAGGAACACTGAAGCTTTCTTT. Protein product: CASLLLGRNTEAFF.

The chain couples TRBV10-3 to TRBJ2-2; 7 bases align to TRBD1. The CDR3 length is 14 residues. Trimming removed 3 bases from V and 4 bases from J; junction bases left unmatched: 2. Germline CDR1 reads ENHRY; CDR2 reads SYGVKD. The chain's CDR3 is CAISEQGSTGELFF. CDR3 DNA sequence: TGTGCCATCAGTGAACAGGGGAGCACCGGGGAGCTGTTTTTT.

Note on this clone: This same CDR3 is encoded by further DNA sequences in the sample. The V and J genes are TRBV7-9 and TRBJ1-5; D possibly corresponds to TRBD1 (5 bases). CDR3 length: 14 amino acids. Trimming removed 4 bases from V and 2 bases from J, with 9 bases in between. CDR1 and CDR2 (germline): SEHNR, FQNEAQ (reference sequence). CDR3 sequence: CASSSQGGNQPQHF. The CDR3 bases are TGTGCCAGCAGCTCCCAGGGCGGCAATCAGCCCCAGCATTTT. Based on the CDR3 plus reference TRBV7-9 and TRBJ1-5, the full variable domain is DTGVSQNPRHKITKRGQNVTFRCDPISEHNRLYWYRQTLGQGPEFLTYFQNEAQLEKSRLLSDRFSAERPKGSFSTLEIQRTEQGDSAMYLCASSSQGGNQPQHFGDGTRLSIL.

The chain joins TRBV7-9 to TRBJ1-1; maybe TRBD1 (6 bases). Trimming cost V 1 base and J 3 bases, with 6 bases left between them. Germline lookup yields CDR1 SEHNR and CDR2 FQNEAQ (reference sequence). The CDR3 covers 13 residues. The CDR3 loop is CASSLEGDTEAFF. In DNA, the CDR3 is TGTGCCAGCAGCTTAGAGGGGGACACTGAAGCTTTCTTT.

The chain combines TRBV7-9 with TRBJ2-1; 8 positions match TRBD1. Germline V gene lookup returns CDR1 SEHNR and CDR2 FQNEAQ (reference sequence). This CDR3 contains 14 residues. V lost 5 bases to trimming and J lost 8 bases; unmatched junction nucleotides: 8. CDR3 sequence reads: CASSAGQGTDEQFF. The CDR3 nucleotides are TGTGCCAGCAGCGCCGGACAGGGTACCGATGAGCAGTTCTTC.

The V and J genes are TRBV6-5 and TRBJ1-1; a possible D gene is TRBD1 (5 bases). Deletions cut 4 bases from V and 1 base from J, with 10 bases between. Germline-derived CDR1 and CDR2 are MNHEY and SVGAGI. The CDR3 is 14 residues long. The CDR3 region has the DNA TGTGCCAGCAGTTCCCCCGGGGGGAACACTGAAGCTTTCTTT. Its protein is CASSSPGGNTEAFF.

This chain connects TRBV5-4 to TRBJ1-6; D is uncertain. Trimming pared 4 bases from V and 7 bases from J, leaving 9 bases between. The CDR3 extends over 13 amino acids. The V gene's germline CDR1 is SGHNT and CDR2 YYREEE (reference sequence). The CDR3 here is CASSVRRNSPLHF. The CDR3 nucleotides read TGTGCCAGCAGCGTCAGGAGAAATTCACCCCTCCACTTT.

J is TRBJ1-1 and V is TRBV4-1; 7 positions match TRBD1. There are 16 residues in the CDR3. The germline V gene has CDR1 MGHRA and CDR2 YSYEKL. V trimming: 0 bases; J trimming: 0 bases; junction bases outside the gene matches: 4. CDR3 in amino acids: CASSQDTGQLNTEAFF. For the CDR3, the DNA is TGCGCCAGCAGCCAAGATACGGGACAGCTGAACACTGAAGCTTTCTTT.

The V call is TRBV28, the J call TRBJ2-7; D is ambiguous. V was cut by 6 bases and J by 4 bases, with 19 bases left in between. Germline V gives CDR1 MDHEN, CDR2 SYDVKM. The CDR3 spans 15 residues. The CDR3 DNA is TGTGCCAGCAGCGAAACAGCTGCCTTTCAATACGAGCAGTACGTC. It is translated as CASSETAAFQYEQYV.

The chain joins TRBV19 to TRBJ1-1, with 8 nucleotides matching TRBD1. This CDR3 is built from 14 residues. The junction had 4 bases not matched to a gene; V was cut back by 5 bases and J by 2 bases. In germline, CDR1 is LNHDA, CDR2 SQIVND (reference sequence). The CDR3 here is CASSAGGRNTEAFF. CDR3 nucleotides: TGTGCCAGTAGTGCAGGGGGCCGAAACACTGAAGCTTTCTTT.

As DNA, the CDR3 is TGTGCCAGCAGCTCCGCCGGGAGTAGCAATCAGCCCCAGCATTTT. Amino acid sequence: CASSSAGSSNQPQHF. This chain uses TRBV11-2 with TRBJ1-5; D is unclear. This CDR3 contains 15 residues. Germline values: CDR1 SGHAT, CDR2 FQNNGV. Trimming left V 4 bases short and J 0 bases short, with 10 bases between.

Here the CDR3 reads CASSLDPGATNEKLFF. As DNA, the CDR3 is TGTGCCAGCAGCTTGGACCCAGGCGCAACTAATGAAAAACTGTTTTTT. The chain employs TRBV5-4 and TRBJ1-4; D remains ambiguous. This CDR3 is built from 16 residues. The germline V gene encodes CDR1 SGHNT and CDR2 YYREEE (reference sequence). Deletions cut 0 bases from V and 0 bases from J, with 9 bases between.

This chain links TRBV6-2 or TRBV6-3 with TRBJ2-3, with unresolved D. The V and J ends lost 0 bases and 9 bases respectively, with 13 bases between them. This CDR3 is built from 14 residues. The germline CDR1 and CDR2 sequences are MNHEY and SVGEGT. DNA of the CDR3: TGTGCCAGCAGTTACTCGATATACCCTAGGACGCAGTATTTT. This gives the protein CASSYSIYPRTQYF.

The rearrangement joins TRBV24-1 to TRBJ1-5; no reliable D call. The CDR3 runs 13 residues. CDR1 is KGHDR and CDR2 is SFDVKD in the germline V gene. Trimming pared 5 bases from V and 1 base from J, leaving 5 bases between. CDR3 residues: CATSVGSNQPQHF. Here the CDR3 DNA reads TGTGCCACCAGTGTAGGCAGCAATCAGCCCCAGCATTTT.